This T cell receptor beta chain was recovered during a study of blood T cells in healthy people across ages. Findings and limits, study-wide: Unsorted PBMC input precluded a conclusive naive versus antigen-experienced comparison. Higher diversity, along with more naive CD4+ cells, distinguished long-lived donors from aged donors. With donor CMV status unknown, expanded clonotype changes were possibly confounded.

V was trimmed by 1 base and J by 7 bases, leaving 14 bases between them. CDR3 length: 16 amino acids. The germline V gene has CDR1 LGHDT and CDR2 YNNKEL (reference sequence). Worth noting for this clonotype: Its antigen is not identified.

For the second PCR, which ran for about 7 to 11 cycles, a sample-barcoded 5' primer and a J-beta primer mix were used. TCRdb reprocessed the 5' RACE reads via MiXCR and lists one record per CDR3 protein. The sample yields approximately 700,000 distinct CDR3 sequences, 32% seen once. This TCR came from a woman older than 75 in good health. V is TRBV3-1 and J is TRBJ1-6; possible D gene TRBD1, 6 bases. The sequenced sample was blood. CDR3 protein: CASSQVSGGGNSPLHF. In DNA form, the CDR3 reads TGTGCCAGCAGCCAAGTAAGTGGGGGCGGCAATTCACCCCTCCACTTT.